The source of this T cell receptor beta chain is a study of T cell responses to AZD1222 COVID-19 vaccine listed by TCRdb under 2021. A note on the overall study: AZD1222 recipients given second doses at about 4 weeks or at about 12 weeks were pooled, since spike-specific TCR depth and breadth were not found to differ between the two schedules. TCR sequencing was performed for 230 to 250 trial participants, of whom roughly 200 were given two doses of AZD1222 and approximately 26 were given two doses of MenACWY control vaccine. Trial participants were enrolled by age into subgroups of 18-55, 56-69 and 70-plus years, and around 150, 28 and 57 TCR-sequenced participants, respectively, were included in these subgroups.

In light of the paper, this sample's time point label describes: baseline before first vaccination. Samples from vaccinated people were obtained from the UK trials COV001 and COV002, which included a single-blind randomized controlled phase 2/3 trial of AZD1222 (ChAdOx1 nCoV-19) in healthy adults. For TCRbeta chain sequencing, PBMC samples were collected from trial participants at day 0 and at day 28 after the second dose. In the case of this clone: Its cognate antigen has yet to be identified. Per-base qualities were not stored, and no clone one base away is much larger.

Broader findings and caveats from the paper: The whole spike protein was spanned by vaccine-associated CD4 TCRs, and dominant responses were seen in regions 160-218 and 743-854. After two AZD1222 doses, both the breadth and the depth of spike-specific TCRs were significantly higher than at day 0 and than in MenACWY recipients. In the small 56-69-year group, the increase in depth fell short of significance, most likely because of low power. Only six AZD1222 recipients were SARS-CoV-2 seropositive at baseline, limiting conclusions about previously exposed vaccinees. Because no day 14 peak-response samples were available, repertoires were characterized only after the peak T cell response. Reportedly, almost half of the unique spike-specific TCRs recognized epitopes lying outside the regions that are mutated in the B.1.351 and B.1.1.7 variants. Participants were mostly white British, with more females than males. The authors suggested clonal diversity may have been underestimated.

The CDR3 regions of human TCRbeta chains were subjected to immunosequencing. The source study handled its data this way. TCRs in the repertoires were compared against a reference library of SARS-CoV-2-specific TCRs that had been generated with the MIRA antigen-specificity platform. Breadth was defined as the fraction of unique TCRs that were SARS-CoV-2-associated, and depth was defined as the fraction of total T cells that were SARS-CoV-2-associated. Each spike-specific TCR was assigned to its reactive spike region and to a CD4 or CD8 class using the MIRA data. Log10-transformed breadth and depth values were compared by one-way ANOVA with Sidak's multiple comparisons tests. TCRdb carries this immuneACCESS record with in-frame sequences only. Its versions omit some clonotypes, under half of them owing to an unresolved V gene in the studies checked, with the rest unexplained. The DNA gave D and trimming, while V, J and clone size come from that table. The sample data list some 100,000 clones, and about 87% of these were observed just once. The ten largest clones take up more than 15% of the sample.

The source is an adult in good health. The sample was peripheral blood, taken on day 0 of AZD1222 vaccination.

The sequenced DNA: TGTGCCAGCAGCTTACAGGGGGTAGGATCACCCCTCCACTTT. The resulting protein is CASSLQGVGSPLHF. The V and J genes are TRBV11-3 and TRBJ1-6, and TRBD1 matches 7 of the central bases. The CDR3, cysteine through phenylalanine, is 14 amino acids long. Just the 42-base CDR3 DNA is kept, in frame starting at base 1. The germline V gene specifies SGHNT as CDR1 and YENEEA as CDR2. The junction shows trimming of 2 bases on V and 10 bases on J, and the gene matches do not reach 5 bases of it.